Each of the 31 T cell receptor beta chains below was sequenced from the same sample in a study of spatial heterogeneity in lung cancer. TCRdb analysed the 5' RACE reads with MiXCR anew, one entry per CDR3 protein. The data hold about 5,400 distinct CDR3 sequences, with approximately 35% observed a single time. Specified time point: sample taken at primary tumor resection. In each case, whole RNA from tumor, nontumor lung or frozen PBMC was sequenced unsorted. This sample comprised PBMCs, obtained at surgery. The receptors stem from a female donor with early-stage non-small cell lung cancer.

About this clonotype: This beta chain is an unintended read in a library built for alpha chains; its size means little. This sequence joins TRBV12-3 or TRBV12-4 and TRBJ2-3; D call uncertain. The CDR3 extends over 12 amino acids. The V gene lost 5 bases and the J gene lost 0 bases, with 3 bases spanning the gap. CDR3 in DNA: TGTGCCAGCAGTGACAGCACAGATACGCAGTATTTT. Translation gives CASSDSTDTQYF.

As to this clonotype: This beta chain represents an off-target read in a library built for alpha chains; its size is of limited meaning. The V and J genes are TRBV21-1 and TRBJ2-7; the table's D call, TRBD1, was not checked against the DNA. TRBV21-1 corresponds to a pseudogene. The CDR3 is 12 amino acids. CDR3 coding DNA: TGTGCCAGCAGCACCCGGGGGCGCGAGCAGTACTTC. This sequence encodes CASSTRGREQYF.

Only a few counts were recorded for this clonotype. Since it is a stray read in a library aimed at alpha chains, this beta chain has a size that is not meaningful. The chain combines TRBV29-1 with TRBJ2-7, with a possible D match to TRBD1 (5 bases). The CDR3 contains 14 residues. The V end was cut by 3 bases, the J end by 5 bases, with 17 bases between. Germline V gives CDR1 SQVTM, CDR2 ANQGSEA. CDR3 in DNA: TGCAGCGTTGATTTTGGTCAGGGCAACCACGAGCAGTACTTC. This codes for CSVDFGQGNHEQYF.

This clonotype is labeled as medium-sized (0.01 to 0.1%). A library made for alpha chains picked up this beta chain off target, so its size means little. The chain uses TRBV7-2 and TRBJ2-3; the D gene is possibly TRBD2 (6 bases). The CDR3 contains 13 residues. The germline gives CDR1 SGHTA, CDR2 FQGNSA. V was cut by 5 bases and J by 7 bases, with 13 bases left in between. The CDR3: CASSVGGDNTQYF. CDR3 nucleotides: TGTGCCAGCAGCGTCGGAGGGGATAATACGCAGTATTTT.

On this clonotype itself: This beta chain turned up in a library designed for alpha chains; as an off-target read, its abundance says little. The CDR3 DNA is TGTGCCAGCAGCTCAAATCCTAACCCTACATCCGGGCAGTTCTTC. This codes for CASSSNPNPTSGQFF. The chain carries TRBV7-2 and TRBJ2-1, with D hard to call. This CDR3 region has 15 residues. Germline CDR1 is SGHTA and CDR2 is FQGNSA. Between the trimmed V and J ends, which lost 4 bases and 12 bases, there was a span of 22 bases. Variable domain in full (rest from reference TRBV7-2 and TRBJ2-1): GAGVSQSPSNKVTEKGKDVELRCDPISGHTALYWYRQSLGQGLEFLIYFQGNSAPDKSGLPSDRFSAERTGGSVSTLTIQRTQQEDSAVYLCASSSNPNPTSGQFFGPGTRLTVL.

In this sample, this clonotype is medium-sized. This beta chain was picked up by a library intended for alpha chains and is off target, so its count carries little meaning. The chain carries TRBV5-4 and TRBJ2-2; 7 nucleotides agree with TRBD1. The germline CDR1 and CDR2 sequences are SGHNT and YYREEE (reference sequence). The CDR3 runs 14 residues. The trim removed 5 bases at V and 5 bases at J, leaving 6 bases unmatched. CDR3 in DNA: TGTGCCAGCAGACGTGCAGGGGGTACCGGGGAGCTGTTTTTT. Translated: CASRRAGGTGELFF.

Notes on this clonotype: This beta chain lies outside the target of a library built for alpha chains; its clone size means little. The chain carries TRBV12-3 or TRBV12-4 and TRBJ1-1; perhaps TRBD1 as D (5 bases). V dropped 5 bases and J dropped 5 bases, with 15 bases sitting between them. CDR3 size: 14 residues. In DNA form, the CDR3 reads TGTGCCAGCAGTCCTCAGGGCGTTCGAACTGAAGCTTTCTTT. This sequence encodes CASSPQGVRTEAFF.

The sample holds a few counts of this clonotype. In a library made to pick up alpha chains, this beta chain is a stray read with a size that means little. The rearrangement uses TRBV6-2 or TRBV6-3 and TRBJ2-7; D not certain. The germline V and J ends were trimmed by 7 bases and 3 bases, with 10 bases remaining between them. The CDR3 totals 12 residues. Germline lookup yields CDR1 MNHEY and CDR2 SVGEGT. The CDR3 sequence: CASKGRHYEQYF. CDR3 coding DNA: TGTGCCAGCAAAGGGCGCCACTACGAGCAGTACTTC.

With regard to this clonotype: The library was designed around alpha chains, so this beta chain is a stray read whose abundance carries little weight. The rearrangement links TRBV29-1 to TRBJ2-1; D not resolved. The V end lost 3 bases, the J end lost 13 bases, and 19 bases lay between the germline ends. Germline assignment: CDR1 SQVTM and CDR2 ANQGSEA. This CDR3 is 13 amino acids long. CDR3 in DNA: TGCAGCGTTGATCCCCGCCCTAGGTCCAGACAGTTCTTC. As protein: CSVDPRPRSRQFF.

A word on this clonotype: The size of this beta chain means little, since it is a stray read in a library made for alpha chains. The chain is built from TRBV15 and TRBJ2-4; the D gene is possibly TRBD1 (6 bases). This CDR3 region has 17 residues. Germline V gives CDR1 LNHNV, CDR2 YYDKDF (reference sequence). V was pared by 0 bases and J by 5 bases, with 17 bases between. The CDR3 reads CATSRDIQGQPQNIQYF. CDR3 coding DNA: TGTGCCACCAGCAGAGATATCCAGGGGCAGCCCCAAAACATTCAGTACTTC.

Concerning this clonotype: Because this beta chain is a stray read in a library intended to capture alpha chains, its abundance should not be given much weight. This rearrangement joins TRBV7-2 to TRBJ2-5; the D gene is possibly TRBD1 (5 bases). CDR3 length: 18 amino acids. Trimming shortened V by 1 base and J by 3 bases, and 21 bases separated the two germline ends. Germline V gene lookup returns CDR1 SGHTA and CDR2 FQGNSA. DNA for the CDR3: TGTGCCAGCAGCTTAGATCCGGGCAGGGTAGGGATCAAAGAGACCCAGTACTTC. Translating gives CASSLDPGRVGIKETQYF.

On this clonotype itself: As an off-target read in a library built for alpha chains, this beta chain has a frequency of little significance. This chain joins TRBV7-9 and TRBJ2-7, with D tentatively TRBD2 (5 bases). The V and J ends lost 2 bases and 2 bases respectively, with 10 bases between them. The CDR3 is 14 residues long. Germline CDR1 reads SEHNR; CDR2 reads FQNEAQ (reference sequence). The DNA for the CDR3 is TGTGCCAGCAGCTTAAATCTGGGAGCCTACGAGCAGTACTTC. This sequence encodes CASSLNLGAYEQYF.

This clonotype rates as medium-sized. Being off target in a library aimed at alpha chains, this beta chain has a size of little meaning. The chain is built from TRBV7-2 and TRBJ2-3, with 9 positions matching TRBD2. The CDR3 runs 14 residues. Looked up from germline, CDR1 is SGHTA and CDR2 is FQGNSA. V shed 3 bases, J shed 4 bases, and the junction held 2 bases outside the gene matches. The DNA of the CDR3 is TGTGCCAGCAGCTTCTCTAGCGGGGCAGATACGCAGTATTTT. It translates to CASSFSSGADTQYF.

This clonotype was detected a few times. Because the library targeted alpha chains, this beta chain is an off-target read whose size means little. J is TRBJ2-5 and V is TRBV3-1; TRBD1 aligns across 8 bases. With V trimmed by 4 bases and J by 4 bases, 5 bases remained unmatched. The CDR3 loop spans 14 amino acids. CDR1 is LGHDT and CDR2 is YNNKEL in the germline V gene (reference sequence). The CDR3 DNA follows: TGTGCCAGCAGCCGCCAAGACAGGGGAGAGACCCAGTACTTC. Residues: CASSRQDRGETQYF.

To note about this clonotype: Since it is a stray read in a library aimed at alpha chains, this beta chain has a size that is not meaningful. The V and J genes are TRBV7-3 and TRBJ2-1; no clear D gene. The CDR3 runs to 14 residues. Trimming took 4 bases from V and 8 from J, leaving 15 bases between them. In germline, CDR1 is SGHTA, CDR2 FQGTGA. CDR3 amino acids: CASSSTNPPYEQFF. CDR3 DNA: TGTGCCAGCAGCTCTACCAATCCGCCCTATGAGCAGTTCTTC. The full variable domain, completed using reference TRBV7-3 and TRBJ2-1, is GAGVSQTPSNKVTEKGKYVELRCDPISGHTALYWYRQSLGQGPEFLIYFQGTGAADDSGLPNDRFFAVRPEGSVSTLKIQRTERGDSAVYLCASSSTNPPYEQFFGPGTRLTVL.

This clonotype appeared a few times. For a library built for alpha chains, this beta chain is a stray read; little rests on its size. The chain combines TRBV6-5 with TRBJ2-2; D may be TRBD1 (5 bases). V lost 2 bases, J lost 0 bases, and 13 bases lay in between. CDR1 is MNHEY, CDR2 SVGAGI, per germline. The CDR3 is made up of 17 amino acids. CDR3 in amino acids: CASSYPTGFPNTGELFF. As DNA, the CDR3 is TGTGCCAGCAGTTACCCAACAGGTTTTCCGAACACCGGGGAGCTGTTTTTT.

A note on this clonotype: This beta chain is an off-target read within a library intended for alpha chains, so its frequency means little. The chain is built from TRBV6-2 or TRBV6-3 and TRBJ2-7; the match to TRBD1 covers 8 bases. Losses at the gene ends were 8 bases for V and 7 bases for J; bases not matched to a gene: 7. The CDR3 has 12 amino acids. Looked up from germline, CDR1 is MNHEY and CDR2 is SVGEGT. The CDR3 reads CASGTGFWEQYF. The CDR3 coding sequence is TGTGCCAGCGGGACAGGCTTCTGGGAGCAGTACTTC.

This clonotype was recorded a few times. Since the library was made to target alpha chains, this beta chain is a stray read and its abundance is not meaningful. The rearrangement joins TRBV6-1 to TRBJ2-7, with D unresolved. This CDR3 spans 11 amino acids. V dropped 7 bases and J dropped 4 bases, with 8 bases sitting between them. Germline CDR1 MNHNS, CDR2 SASEGT. The CDR3 region has the DNA TGTGCCAGCATTTGGGCTTACGAGCAGTACTTC. Its protein is CASIWAYEQYF.

In regard to this clonotype: This beta chain came through as a stray read in a library set up for alpha chains, and its size says little. The rearrangement uses TRBV2 and TRBJ2-5; D remains ambiguous. Germline V gene lookup returns CDR1 SNHLY and CDR2 FYNNEI. The CDR3 is 15 residues long. Trimming removed 6 bases from V and 1 base from J, with 15 bases in between. The CDR3: CASRGWVRSQETQYF. Written as DNA, the CDR3 is TGTGCCAGCAGGGGCTGGGTCAGAAGCCAAGAGACCCAGTACTTC.

This clonotype was seen more than once but under ten times. This beta chain is a stray read from a library made for alpha chains; its abundance is not meaningful. V is TRBV12-3 or TRBV12-4 and J is TRBJ2-7; weak D call: TRBD1 (6 bases). Trimming stripped 5 bases from V and 4 bases from J, with 18 bases between. The CDR3 runs to 15 residues. CDR3: CASSLQQGMGYEQYF. DNA for the CDR3: TGTGCCAGCAGTCTCCAACAGGGAATGGGATACGAGCAGTACTTC.

About this clonotype itself: This beta chain is an off-target read within a library intended for alpha chains, so its frequency means little. The V gene is TRBV20-1, the J gene TRBJ2-7, with no clear D. This CDR3 contains 11 residues. V lost 3 bases, J lost 6 bases, and 9 bases lay in between. The germline gives CDR1 DFQATT, CDR2 SNEGSKA (reference sequence). The CDR3 protein is CSASGRAEQYF. CDR3 sequence (DNA): TGCAGTGCTAGCGGCCGGGCCGAGCAGTACTTC.

This clonotype was seen a handful of times. This beta chain appears as a stray read in a library generated for alpha chains; its size is not informative. The J gene is TRBJ2-7, the V gene TRBV7-9; no firm D call. CDR3 length equals 12 residues. The germline V gene has CDR1 SEHNR and CDR2 FQNEAQ (reference sequence). V gave up 2 bases and J gave up 2 bases, with 4 bases separating them. The CDR3 nucleotides read TGTGCCAGCAGCTTAACCGCCTACGAGCAGTACTTC. Translating gives CASSLTAYEQYF.

The sample holds a few counts of this clonotype. This beta chain slipped into a library made for alpha chains as a stray read, so its size is not meaningful. The V call is TRBV29-1, the J call TRBJ2-1; D unclear. Trimming stripped 5 bases from V and 8 bases from J, with 16 bases between. The CDR3 extends over 13 amino acids. Germline V CDR1 and CDR2: SQVTM, ANQGSEA. This chain's CDR3 is CSVCEIFGYEQFF. CDR3 nucleotide sequence: TGCAGCGTTTGTGAGATCTTTGGCTATGAGCAGTTCTTC.

This clonotype showed up just a few times. In a library made to pick up alpha chains, this beta chain is a stray read with a size that means little. The CDR3 DNA reads TGTGCCAGCAGCTTAACTCGGGACACCGGGGAGCTGTTTTTT. Its protein product is CASSLTRDTGELFF. The chain employs TRBV7-4 and TRBJ2-2; D uncertain. There are 14 residues in the CDR3. The V end was cut by 2 bases, the J end by 3 bases, with 7 bases between. Germline assignment: CDR1 SGHVT and CDR2 SQSDAQ.

This clonotype has just a few counts. Being off target in a library aimed at alpha chains, this beta chain has a size of little meaning. The chain carries TRBV28 and TRBJ2-1; TRBD1 or TRBD2 may be the D gene (5 bases each). Trimming cost V 6 bases and J 6 bases, with 12 bases left between them. Germline CDR1 is MDHEN and CDR2 is SYDVKM. The CDR3 length is 13 residues. The DNA of the CDR3 is TGTGCCAGCAGAGGGACCTTACCCAATGAGCAGTTCTTC. Residues: CASRGTLPNEQFF.

Regarding this clonotype: A library made for alpha chains picked up this beta chain off target, so its size means little. The chain links TRBV29-1 to TRBJ2-2, with no clear D. Germline CDR1 is SQVTM and CDR2 is ANQGSEA. Trimming took off 4 bases at V and 3 bases at J, with 9 bases between the two ends. The CDR3 spans 13 residues. The CDR3 spells CSVAGTHTGELFF. CDR3 coding DNA: TGCAGCGTTGCCGGCACTCACACCGGGGAGCTGTTTTTT.

With regard to this clonotype: The library was prepared for alpha chains; this beta chain is a stray read, so its frequency means little. The chain is built from TRBV2 and TRBJ2-2; weak D call: TRBD1 (6 bases). From germline, CDR1 is SNHLY and CDR2 FYNNEI. This CDR3 contains 14 residues. The V gene lost 8 bases and the J gene lost 2 bases, with 12 bases spanning the gap. CDR3 loop: CASAGVFNTGELFF. The CDR3 DNA reads as TGTGCCAGCGCAGGGGTCTTTAACACCGGGGAGCTGTTTTTT.

A note on this clonotype: The size of this beta chain means little, since it is a stray read in a library made for alpha chains. The rearrangement links TRBV2 to TRBJ2-5; D is possibly TRBD1 (6 bases). CDR1 is SNHLY, CDR2 FYNNEI, per germline. The CDR3 spans 15 residues. Trimming cost V 7 bases and J 5 bases, with 20 bases left between them. Written as DNA, the CDR3 is TGTGCCAGCAAACGAACCGGGCCGAGGGGGGAGACCCAGTACTTC. Translation gives CASKRTGPRGETQYF.

This clonotype was observed a few times. Since the library was made to target alpha chains, this beta chain is a stray read and its abundance is not meaningful. The chain uses TRBV28 and TRBJ2-1; possible D gene TRBD2, 6 bases. The CDR3 consists of 14 residues. The germline V and J ends were trimmed by 7 bases and 2 bases, with 12 bases remaining between them. Germline V CDR1 and CDR2: MDHEN, SYDVKM. CDR3 bases: TGTGCCAGCACACTCGGGGGAACCTACAATGAGCAGTTCTTC. Residues: CASTLGGTYNEQFF.

Concerning this clonotype: A library made for alpha chains picked up this beta chain off target, so its size means little. The J gene is TRBJ2-1, the V gene TRBV28, with 9 bases aligning to TRBD2. The CDR3 covers 16 residues. V lost 4 bases to trimming and J lost 8 bases; unmatched junction nucleotides: 12. Germline-derived CDR1 and CDR2 are MDHEN and SYDVKM. CDR3 residues: CASSCPACGGAYEQFF. In DNA form, the CDR3 reads TGTGCCAGCAGTTGTCCCGCTTGCGGGGGGGCCTATGAGCAGTTCTTC.

Comments on this clonotype: This beta chain is a stray read from a library made for alpha chains; its abundance is not meaningful. The CDR3 DNA sequence: TGTGCCAGCAGCCACGAGCGAGCGGGGATTGGTTTAAAAACCCAGTACTTC. This sequence encodes CASSHERAGIGLKTQYF. The V call is TRBV7-8, the J call TRBJ2-5; TRBD2 matches 7 bases. This CDR3 has 17 residues. Trimming cost V 5 bases and J 8 bases; bases outside gene matches: 20. Germline V lookup: CDR1 SGHVS, CDR2 FQNEAQ.